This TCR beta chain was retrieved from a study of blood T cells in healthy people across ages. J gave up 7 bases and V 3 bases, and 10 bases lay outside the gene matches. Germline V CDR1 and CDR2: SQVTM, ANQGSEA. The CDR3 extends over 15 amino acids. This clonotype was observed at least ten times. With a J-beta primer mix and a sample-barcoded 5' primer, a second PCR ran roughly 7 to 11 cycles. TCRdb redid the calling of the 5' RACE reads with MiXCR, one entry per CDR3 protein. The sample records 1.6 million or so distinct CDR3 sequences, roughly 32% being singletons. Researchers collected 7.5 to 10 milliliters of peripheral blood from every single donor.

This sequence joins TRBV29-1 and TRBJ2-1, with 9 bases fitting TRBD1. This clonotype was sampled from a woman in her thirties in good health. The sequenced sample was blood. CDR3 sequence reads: CSVEPGGTGWNEQFF. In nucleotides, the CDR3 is TGCAGCGTTGAGCCTGGGGGGACAGGGTGGAATGAGCAGTTCTTC.